One and the same sample provided the 4 T cell receptor beta chains below, sequenced in a study of blood T cells in healthy people across ages. The authors ran a second PCR of roughly 6 to 11 cycles using a sample-barcoded 5' primer and a J-beta primer mix. Each CDR3 protein is one row after TCRdb ran MiXCR on the 5' RACE reads. This sample has roughly 1.9 million distinct CDR3 sequences, with roughly two fifths found just once. Sequencing was performed on blood. These receptors came from a human donor in good health.

This chain uses TRBV28 with TRBJ2-3, with a weak D call TRBD2 (6 bases). CDR3 size: 14 residues. The germline CDR1 and CDR2 sequences are MDHEN and SYDVKM. Trimming pared 7 bases from V and 8 bases from J, leaving 19 bases between. The chain's CDR3 is CASKVWQGGFTQYF. CDR3 nucleotides: TGTGCCAGCAAGGTTTGGCAGGGAGGATTTACGCAGTATTTT.

This clonotype has a handful of counts. The rearrangement uses TRBV7-2 and TRBJ2-5; 15 positions match TRBD2. This CDR3 comprises 16 residues. With 5 bases clipped from V and 5 bases from J, the junction kept 6 bases outside the gene matches. Germline V gene data show CDR1 as SGHTA and CDR2 as FQGNSA. The CDR3 region is CASSRPGTSGGETQYF. The CDR3 nucleotides are TGTGCCAGCAGCCGACCCGGGACTAGCGGGGGGGAGACCCAGTACTTC.

V is TRBV7-2 and J is TRBJ2-1; D may match TRBD1 or TRBD2 (6 bases each). The CDR3 has 13 residues. The germline V gene encodes CDR1 SGHTA and CDR2 FQGNSA. Trimming removed 2 bases from V and 10 bases from J, with 12 bases in between. This chain's CDR3 is CASSLTRRGEQFF. In DNA form, the CDR3 reads TGTGCCAGCAGCTTAACGCGGAGGGGGGAGCAGTTCTTC.

This clonotype came up a few times. The chain joins TRBV5-1 to TRBJ2-7; a possible D gene is TRBD1 (6 bases). Germline CDR1 and CDR2: SGHRS and YFSETQ. V was clipped by 4 bases and J by 3 bases, with 20 bases between them. CDR3 size: 16 residues. CDR3 protein: CASSPMTGYYSYEQYF. The CDR3, as DNA: TGCGCCAGCAGCCCAATGACAGGATACTACAGCTACGAGCAGTACTTC.